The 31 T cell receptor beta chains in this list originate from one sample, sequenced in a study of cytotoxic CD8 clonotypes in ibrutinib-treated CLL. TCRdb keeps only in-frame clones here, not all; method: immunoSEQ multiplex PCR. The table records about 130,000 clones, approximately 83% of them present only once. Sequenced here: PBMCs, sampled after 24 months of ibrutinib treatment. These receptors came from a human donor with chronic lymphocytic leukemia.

Written as DNA, the CDR3 is TGTGCCAGCAGCCTCGAATGGGGAAAGCCCCAGCATTTT. Translated: CASSLEWGKPQHF. The chain is built from TRBV7-3 and TRBJ1-5; D is unclear. V dropped 5 bases and J dropped 8 bases, with 13 bases sitting between them. Germline V CDR1 and CDR2: SGHTA, FQGTGA. The CDR3 runs 13 residues.

The CDR3 reads CASNRPGWGKNTEAFF. The CDR3 coding sequence is TGTGCCAGTAACCGGCCTGGATGGGGGAAGAACACTGAAGCTTTCTTT. J is TRBJ1-1 and V is TRBV19; D perhaps matches TRBD1 (5 bases). The CDR3 totals 16 residues. Germline V gene sequence: CDR1 LNHDA, CDR2 SQIVND (reference sequence). Trimming took 7 bases from V and 1 from J, leaving 19 bases between them.

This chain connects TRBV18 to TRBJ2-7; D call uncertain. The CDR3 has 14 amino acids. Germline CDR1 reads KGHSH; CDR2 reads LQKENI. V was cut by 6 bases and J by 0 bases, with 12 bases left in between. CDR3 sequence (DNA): TGTGCCAGCTCGCTCTCAGTCGACTCCTACGAGCAGTACTTC. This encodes CASSLSVDSYEQYF.

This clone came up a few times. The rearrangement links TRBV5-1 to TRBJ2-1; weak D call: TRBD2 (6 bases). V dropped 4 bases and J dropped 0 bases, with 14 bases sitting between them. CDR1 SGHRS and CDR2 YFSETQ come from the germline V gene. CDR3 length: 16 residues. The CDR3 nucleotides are TGCGCCAGCAGCCCTGGACTACCTTACTCCTACAATGAGCAGTTCTTC. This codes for CASSPGLPYSYNEQFF.

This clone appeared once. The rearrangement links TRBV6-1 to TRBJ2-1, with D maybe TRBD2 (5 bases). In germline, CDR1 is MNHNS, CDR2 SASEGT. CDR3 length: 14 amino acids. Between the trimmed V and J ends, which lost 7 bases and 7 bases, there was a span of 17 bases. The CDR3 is CASITEYSGNEQFF. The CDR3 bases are TGTGCCAGCATAACAGAATACTCGGGGAATGAGCAGTTCTTC.

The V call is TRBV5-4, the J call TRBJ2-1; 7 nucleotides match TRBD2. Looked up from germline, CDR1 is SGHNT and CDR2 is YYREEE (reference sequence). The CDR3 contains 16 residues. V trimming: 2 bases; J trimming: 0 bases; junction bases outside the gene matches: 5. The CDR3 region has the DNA TGTGCCAGCAGCTTCCAGCGGGGTACCTCCTACAATGAGCAGTTCTTC. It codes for CASSFQRGTSYNEQFF.

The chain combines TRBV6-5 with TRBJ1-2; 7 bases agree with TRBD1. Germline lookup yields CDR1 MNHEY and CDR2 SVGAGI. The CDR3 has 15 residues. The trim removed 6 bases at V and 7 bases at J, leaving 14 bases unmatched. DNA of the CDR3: TGTGCCAGCAGCCCTACCCGACAGGGTACGGCTGGCTACACCTTC. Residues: CASSPTRQGTAGYTF.

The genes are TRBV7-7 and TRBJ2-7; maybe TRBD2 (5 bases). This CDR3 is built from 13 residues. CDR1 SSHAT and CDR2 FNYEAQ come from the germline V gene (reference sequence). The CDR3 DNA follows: TGTGCTAGCTCAAGGGATTTGAGGGACGAGCAGTACTTC. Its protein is CASSRDLRDEQYF. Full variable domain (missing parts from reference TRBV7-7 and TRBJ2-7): GAGVSQSPRYKVTKRGQDVTLRCDPISSHATLYWYQQALGQGPEFLTYFNYEAQPDKSGLPSDRFSAERPEGSISTLTIQRTEQRDSAMYRCASSRDLRDEQYFGPGTRLTVT.

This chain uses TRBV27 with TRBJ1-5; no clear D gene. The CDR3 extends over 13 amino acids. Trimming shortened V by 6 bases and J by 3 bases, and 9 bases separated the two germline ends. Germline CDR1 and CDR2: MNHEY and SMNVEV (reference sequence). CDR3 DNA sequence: TGTGCCAGCAGCCTGGAGACCAATCAGCCCCAGCATTTT. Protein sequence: CASSLETNQPQHF.

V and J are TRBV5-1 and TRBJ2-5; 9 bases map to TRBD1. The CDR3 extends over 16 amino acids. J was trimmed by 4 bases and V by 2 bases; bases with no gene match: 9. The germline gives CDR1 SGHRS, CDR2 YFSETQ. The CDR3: CASSLTGTGFTETQYF. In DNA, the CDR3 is TGCGCCAGCAGCTTAACCGGGACAGGGTTTACAGAGACCCAGTACTTC.

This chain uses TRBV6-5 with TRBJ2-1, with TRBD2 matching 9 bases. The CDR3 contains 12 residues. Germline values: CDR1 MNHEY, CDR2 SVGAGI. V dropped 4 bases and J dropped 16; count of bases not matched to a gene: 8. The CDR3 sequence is CASSSSGRSHFF. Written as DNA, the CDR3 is TGTGCCAGCAGTTCCAGCGGGAGGAGCCACTTCTTC.

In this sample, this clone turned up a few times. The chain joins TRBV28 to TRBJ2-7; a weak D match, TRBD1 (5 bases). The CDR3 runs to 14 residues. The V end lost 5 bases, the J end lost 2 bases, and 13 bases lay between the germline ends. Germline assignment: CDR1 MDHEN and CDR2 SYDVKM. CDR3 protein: CASSQGNPPYEQYF. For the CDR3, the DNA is TGTGCCAGCAGTCAGGGCAATCCCCCCTACGAGCAGTACTTC.

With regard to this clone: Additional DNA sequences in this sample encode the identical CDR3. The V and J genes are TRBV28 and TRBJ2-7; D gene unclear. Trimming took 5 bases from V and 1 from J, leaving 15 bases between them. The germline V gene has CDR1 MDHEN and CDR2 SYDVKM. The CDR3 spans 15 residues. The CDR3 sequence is CASSPPARQSYEQYF. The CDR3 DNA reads TGTGCCAGCAGTCCCCCGGCGCGCCAATCCTACGAGCAGTACTTC.

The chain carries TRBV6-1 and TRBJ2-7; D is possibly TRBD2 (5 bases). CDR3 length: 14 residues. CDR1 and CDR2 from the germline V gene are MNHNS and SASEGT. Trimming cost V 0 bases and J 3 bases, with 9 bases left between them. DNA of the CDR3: TGTGCCAGCAGTGAAGCGCTCAGCGGCTACGAGCAGTACTTC. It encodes CASSEALSGYEQYF.

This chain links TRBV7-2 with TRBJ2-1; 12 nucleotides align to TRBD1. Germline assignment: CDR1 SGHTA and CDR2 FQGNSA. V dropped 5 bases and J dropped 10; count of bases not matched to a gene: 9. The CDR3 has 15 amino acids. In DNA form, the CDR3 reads TGTGCCAGCAGCCAGCCGGGACAGGGGGCAAGGGAGCAGTTCTTC. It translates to CASSQPGQGAREQFF.

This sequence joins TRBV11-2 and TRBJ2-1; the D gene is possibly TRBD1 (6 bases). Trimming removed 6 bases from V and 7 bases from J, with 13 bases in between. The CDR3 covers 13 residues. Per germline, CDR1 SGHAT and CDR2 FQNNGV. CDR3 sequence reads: CASSRRGRNEQFF. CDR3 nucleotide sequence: TGTGCCAGCAGTCGCAGGGGAAGGAATGAGCAGTTCTTC.

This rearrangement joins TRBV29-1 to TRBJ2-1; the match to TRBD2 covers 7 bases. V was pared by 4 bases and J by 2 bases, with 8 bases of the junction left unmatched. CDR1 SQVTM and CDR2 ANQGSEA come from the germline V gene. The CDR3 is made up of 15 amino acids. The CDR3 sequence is CSVADSGPPYNEQFF. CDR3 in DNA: TGCAGCGTTGCGGATAGCGGGCCCCCCTACAATGAGCAGTTCTTC.

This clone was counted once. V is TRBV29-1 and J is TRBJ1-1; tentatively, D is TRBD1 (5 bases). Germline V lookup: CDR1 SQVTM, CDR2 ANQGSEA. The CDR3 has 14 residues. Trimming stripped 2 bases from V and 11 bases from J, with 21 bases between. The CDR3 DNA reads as TGCAGCGTTGAACGGGGGGACTTCCTTTCCGGGGCTTTCTTT. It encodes CSVERGDFLSGAFF. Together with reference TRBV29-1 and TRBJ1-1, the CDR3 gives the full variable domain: SAVISQKPSRDICQRGTSLTIQCQVDSQVTMMFWYRQQPGQSLTLIATANQGSEATYESGFVIDKFPISRPNLTFSTLTVSNMSPEDSSIYLCSVERGDFLSGAFFGQGTRLTVV.

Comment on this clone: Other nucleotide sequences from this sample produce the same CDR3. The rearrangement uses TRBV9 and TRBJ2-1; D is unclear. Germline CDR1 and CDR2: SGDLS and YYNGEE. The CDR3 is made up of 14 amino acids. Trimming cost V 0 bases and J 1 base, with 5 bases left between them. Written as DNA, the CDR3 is TGTGCCAGCAGCGTAGGGGTATCCTACAATGAGCAGTTCTTC. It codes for CASSVGVSYNEQFF. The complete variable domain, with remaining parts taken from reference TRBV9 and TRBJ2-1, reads DSGVTQTPKHLITATGQRVTLRCSPRSGDLSVYWYQQSLDQGLQFLIQYYNGEERAKGNILERFSAQQFPDLHSELNLSSLELGDSALYFCASSVGVSYNEQFFGPGTRLTVL.

CDR3 DNA: TGTGCCAGCACCTCGGGCTACAGGGGCAGTGGTGGGGCCAACGTCCTGACTTTC. Translating gives CASTSGYRGSGGANVLTF. The chain employs TRBV28 and TRBJ2-6; 7 bases map to TRBD1. After removal of 7 bases from V and 3 bases from J, the junction contained 15 bases not matched to a gene. Germline V gives CDR1 MDHEN, CDR2 SYDVKM. The CDR3 covers 18 residues.

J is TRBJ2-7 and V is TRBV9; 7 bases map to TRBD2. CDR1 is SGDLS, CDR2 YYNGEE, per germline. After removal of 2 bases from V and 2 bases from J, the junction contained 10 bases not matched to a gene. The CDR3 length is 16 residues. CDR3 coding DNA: TGTGCCAGCAGCGTTACTACTAGCGCTCCCCCCTACGAGCAGTACTTC. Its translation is CASSVTTSAPPYEQYF.

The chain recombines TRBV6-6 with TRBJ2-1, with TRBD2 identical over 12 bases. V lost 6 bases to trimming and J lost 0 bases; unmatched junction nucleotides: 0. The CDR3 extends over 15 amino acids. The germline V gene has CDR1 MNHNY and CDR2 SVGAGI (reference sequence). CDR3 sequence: CASRTSGSSYNEQFF. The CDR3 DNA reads TGTGCCAGCAGGACTAGCGGGAGCTCCTACAATGAGCAGTTCTTC.

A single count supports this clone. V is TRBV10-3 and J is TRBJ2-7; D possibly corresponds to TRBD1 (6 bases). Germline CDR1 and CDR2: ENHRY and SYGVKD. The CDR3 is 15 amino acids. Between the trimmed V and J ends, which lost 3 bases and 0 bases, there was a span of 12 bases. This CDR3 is CAISDYLRGSYEQYF. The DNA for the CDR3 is TGTGCCATCAGTGACTATCTCAGGGGCTCCTACGAGCAGTACTTC.

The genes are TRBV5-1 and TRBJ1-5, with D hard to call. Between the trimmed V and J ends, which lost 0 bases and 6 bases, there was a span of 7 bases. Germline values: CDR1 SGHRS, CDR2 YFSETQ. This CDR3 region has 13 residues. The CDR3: CASSLVRCQPQHF. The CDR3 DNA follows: TGCGCCAGCAGCTTGGTAAGGTGTCAGCCCCAGCATTTT.

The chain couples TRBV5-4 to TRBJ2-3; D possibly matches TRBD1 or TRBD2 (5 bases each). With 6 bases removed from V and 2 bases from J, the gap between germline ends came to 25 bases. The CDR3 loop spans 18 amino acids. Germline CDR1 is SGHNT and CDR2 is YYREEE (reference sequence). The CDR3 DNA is TGTGCCAGCAAGAGGGCTCCTATCCGGGGCGGTATCACAGATACGCAGTATTTT. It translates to CASKRAPIRGGITDTQYF. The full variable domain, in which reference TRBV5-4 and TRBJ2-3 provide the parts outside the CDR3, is ETGVTQSPTHLIKTRGQQVTLRCSSQSGHNTVSWYQQALGQGPQFIFQYYREEENGRGNFPPRFSGLQFPNYSSELNVNALELDDSALYLCASKRAPIRGGITDTQYFGPGTRLTVL.

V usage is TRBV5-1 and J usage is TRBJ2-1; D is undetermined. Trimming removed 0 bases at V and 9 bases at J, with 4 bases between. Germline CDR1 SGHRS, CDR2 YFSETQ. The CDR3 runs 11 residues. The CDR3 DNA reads TGCGCCAGCAGCTTGGAGGTTGAGCAGTTCTTC. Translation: CASSLEVEQFF.

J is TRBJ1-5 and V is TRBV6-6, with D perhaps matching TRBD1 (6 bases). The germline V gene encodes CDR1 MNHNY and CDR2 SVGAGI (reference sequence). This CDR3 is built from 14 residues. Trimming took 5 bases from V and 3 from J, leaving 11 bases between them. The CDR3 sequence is CASSRTAYNQPQHF. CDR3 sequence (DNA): TGTGCCAGCAGTCGGACAGCGTACAATCAGCCCCAGCATTTT.

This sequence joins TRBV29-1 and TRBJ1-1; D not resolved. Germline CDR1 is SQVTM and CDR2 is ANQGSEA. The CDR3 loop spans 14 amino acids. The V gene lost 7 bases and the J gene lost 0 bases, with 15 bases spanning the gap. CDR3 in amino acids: CSAPIERLNTEAFF. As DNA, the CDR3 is TGCAGCGCGCCGATCGAACGATTGAACACTGAAGCTTTCTTT.

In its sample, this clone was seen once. CDR3 coding DNA: TGCGCCAGCAGCCAGCAGACAGGGGAGAATGAAAAACTGTTTTTT. Translated: CASSQQTGENEKLFF. The chain is built from TRBV4-1 and TRBJ1-4, with 8 bases identical to TRBD1. The CDR3 has 15 residues. The germline gives CDR1 MGHRA, CDR2 YSYEKL. Germline trimming cut 3 bases from V and 5 bases from J; bases unmatched to any gene: 5.

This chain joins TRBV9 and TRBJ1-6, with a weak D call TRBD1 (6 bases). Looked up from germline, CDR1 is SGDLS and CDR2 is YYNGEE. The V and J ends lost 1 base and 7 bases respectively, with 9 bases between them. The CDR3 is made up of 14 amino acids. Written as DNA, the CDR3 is TGTGCCAGCAGCGTACAGGGGCGGAATTCACCCCTCCACTTT. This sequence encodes CASSVQGRNSPLHF.

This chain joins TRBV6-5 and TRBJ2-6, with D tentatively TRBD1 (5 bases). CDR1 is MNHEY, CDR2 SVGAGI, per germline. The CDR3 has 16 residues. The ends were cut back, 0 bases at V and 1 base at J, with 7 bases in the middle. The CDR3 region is CASSYSTVSGANVLTF. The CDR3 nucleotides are TGTGCCAGCAGTTACTCGACAGTGTCTGGGGCCAACGTCCTGACTTTC.